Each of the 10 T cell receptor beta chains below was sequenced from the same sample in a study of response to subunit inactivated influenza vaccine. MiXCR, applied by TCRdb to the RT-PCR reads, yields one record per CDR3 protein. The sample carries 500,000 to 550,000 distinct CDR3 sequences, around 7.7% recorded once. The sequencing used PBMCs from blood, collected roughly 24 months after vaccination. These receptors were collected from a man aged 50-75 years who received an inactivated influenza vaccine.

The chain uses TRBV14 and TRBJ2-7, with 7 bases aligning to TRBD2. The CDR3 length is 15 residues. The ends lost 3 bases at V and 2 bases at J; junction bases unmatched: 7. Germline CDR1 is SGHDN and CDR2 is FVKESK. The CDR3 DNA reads TGTGCCAGCAGCCACACTAGCGCGGAGGCCTACGAGCAGTACTTC. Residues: CASSHTSAEAYEQYF.

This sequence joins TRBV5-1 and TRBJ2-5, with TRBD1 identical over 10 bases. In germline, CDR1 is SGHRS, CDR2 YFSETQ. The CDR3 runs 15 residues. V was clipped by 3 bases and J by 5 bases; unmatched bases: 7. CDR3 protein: CASSYKTGGEETQYF. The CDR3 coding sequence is TGCGCCAGCAGCTACAAGACAGGGGGCGAGGAGACCCAGTACTTC.

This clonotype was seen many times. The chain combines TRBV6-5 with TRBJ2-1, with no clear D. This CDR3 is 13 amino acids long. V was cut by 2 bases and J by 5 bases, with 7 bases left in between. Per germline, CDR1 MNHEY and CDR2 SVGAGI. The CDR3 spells CASSYAQNNEQFF. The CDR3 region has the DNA TGTGCCAGCAGTTACGCACAGAACAATGAGCAGTTCTTC.

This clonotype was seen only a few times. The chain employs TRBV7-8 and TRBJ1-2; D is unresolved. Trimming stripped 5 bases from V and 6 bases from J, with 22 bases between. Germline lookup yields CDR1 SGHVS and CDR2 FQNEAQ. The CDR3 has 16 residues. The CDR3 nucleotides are TGTGCCAGCAGCCCCCTCCCCCTATCGGGGTACCATGGCTACACCTTC. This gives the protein CASSPLPLSGYHGYTF.

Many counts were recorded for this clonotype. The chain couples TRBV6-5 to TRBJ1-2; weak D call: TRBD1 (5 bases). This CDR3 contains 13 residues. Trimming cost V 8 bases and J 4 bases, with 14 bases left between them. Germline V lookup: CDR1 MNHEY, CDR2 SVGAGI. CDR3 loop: CASGTQGTYGYTF. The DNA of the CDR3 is TGTGCCAGCGGGACCCAGGGTACCTATGGCTACACCTTC.

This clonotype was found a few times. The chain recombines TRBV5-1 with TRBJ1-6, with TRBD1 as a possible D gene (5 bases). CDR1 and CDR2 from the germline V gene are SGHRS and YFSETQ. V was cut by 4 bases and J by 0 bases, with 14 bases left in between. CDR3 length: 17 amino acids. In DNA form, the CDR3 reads TGCGCCAGCAGCCCAGGGCCCGGGGACTCCTATAATTCACCCCTCCACTTT. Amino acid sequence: CASSPGPGDSYNSPLHF.

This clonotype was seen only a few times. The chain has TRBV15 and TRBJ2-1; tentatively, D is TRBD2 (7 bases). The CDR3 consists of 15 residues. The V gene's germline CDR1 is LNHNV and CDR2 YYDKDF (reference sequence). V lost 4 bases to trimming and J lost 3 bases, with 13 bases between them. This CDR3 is CATSTGGGGYNEQFF. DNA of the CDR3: TGTGCCACCAGCACGGGGGGAGGGGGCTACAATGAGCAGTTCTTC. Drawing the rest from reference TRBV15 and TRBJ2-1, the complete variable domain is DAMVIQNPRYQVTQFGKPVTLSCSQTLNHNVMYWYQQKSSQAPKLLFHYYDKDFNNEADTPDNFQSRRPNTSFCFLDIRSPGLGDTAMYLCATSTGGGGYNEQFFGPGTRLTVL.

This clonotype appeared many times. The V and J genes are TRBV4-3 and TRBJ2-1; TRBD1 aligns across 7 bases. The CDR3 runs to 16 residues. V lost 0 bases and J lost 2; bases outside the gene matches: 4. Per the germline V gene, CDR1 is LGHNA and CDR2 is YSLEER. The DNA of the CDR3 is TGCGCCAGCAGCCAAGACGCCGGGACAGCCTACAATGAGCAGTTCTTC. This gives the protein CASSQDAGTAYNEQFF.

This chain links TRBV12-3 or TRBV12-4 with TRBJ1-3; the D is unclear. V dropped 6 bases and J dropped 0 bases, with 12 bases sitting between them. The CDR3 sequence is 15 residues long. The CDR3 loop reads CASRSSGVSGNTIYF. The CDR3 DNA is TGTGCCAGCAGGTCATCAGGAGTCTCTGGAAACACCATATATTTT.

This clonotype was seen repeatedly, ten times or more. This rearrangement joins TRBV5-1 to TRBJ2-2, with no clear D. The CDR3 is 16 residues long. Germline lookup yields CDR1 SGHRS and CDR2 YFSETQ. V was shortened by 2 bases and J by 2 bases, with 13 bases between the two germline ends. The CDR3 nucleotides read TGCGCCAGCAGCTTCCAAGCAGTTAGTAACACCGGGGAGCTGTTTTTT. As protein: CASSFQAVSNTGELFF.